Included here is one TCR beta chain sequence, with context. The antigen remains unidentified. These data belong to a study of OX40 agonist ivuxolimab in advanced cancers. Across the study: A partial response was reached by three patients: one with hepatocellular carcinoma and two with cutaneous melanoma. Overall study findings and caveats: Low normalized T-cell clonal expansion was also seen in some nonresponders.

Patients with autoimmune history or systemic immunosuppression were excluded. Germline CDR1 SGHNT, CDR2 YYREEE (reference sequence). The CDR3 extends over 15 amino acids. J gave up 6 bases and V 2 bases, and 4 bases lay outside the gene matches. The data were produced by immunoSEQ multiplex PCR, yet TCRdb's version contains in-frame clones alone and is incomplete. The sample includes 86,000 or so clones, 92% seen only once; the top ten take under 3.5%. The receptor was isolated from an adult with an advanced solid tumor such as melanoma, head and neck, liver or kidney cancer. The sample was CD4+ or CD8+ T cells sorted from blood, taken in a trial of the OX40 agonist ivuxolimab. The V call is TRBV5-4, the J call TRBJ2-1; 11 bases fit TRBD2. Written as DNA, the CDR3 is TGTGCCAGCAGCTTCGGGACTAGCGGCTTCAATGAGCAGTTCTTC. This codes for CASSFGTSGFNEQFF.